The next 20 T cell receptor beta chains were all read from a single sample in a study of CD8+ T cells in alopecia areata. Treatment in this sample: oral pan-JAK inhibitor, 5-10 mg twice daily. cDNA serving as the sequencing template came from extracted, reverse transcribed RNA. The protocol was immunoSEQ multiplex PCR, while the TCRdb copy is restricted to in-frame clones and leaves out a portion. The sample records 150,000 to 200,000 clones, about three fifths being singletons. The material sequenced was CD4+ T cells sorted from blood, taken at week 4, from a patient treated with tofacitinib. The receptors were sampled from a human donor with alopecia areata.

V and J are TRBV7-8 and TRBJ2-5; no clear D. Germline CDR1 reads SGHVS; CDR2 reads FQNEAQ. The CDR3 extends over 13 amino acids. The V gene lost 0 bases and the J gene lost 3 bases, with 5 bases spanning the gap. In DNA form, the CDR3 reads TGTGCCAGCAGCTTAGCAGGAAAAGAGACCCAGTACTTC. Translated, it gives CASSLAGKETQYF.

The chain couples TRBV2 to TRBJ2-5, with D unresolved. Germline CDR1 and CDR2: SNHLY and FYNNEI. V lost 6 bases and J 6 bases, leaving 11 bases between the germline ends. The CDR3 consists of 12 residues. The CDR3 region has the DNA TGTGCCAGCAGCCCCACCATTCAGACCCAGTACTTC. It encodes CASSPTIQTQYF.

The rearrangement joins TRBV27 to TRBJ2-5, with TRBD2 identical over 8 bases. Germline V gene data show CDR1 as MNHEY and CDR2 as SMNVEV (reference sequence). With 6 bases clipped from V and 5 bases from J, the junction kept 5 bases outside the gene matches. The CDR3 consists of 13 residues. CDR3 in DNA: TGTGCCAGCAGCCGGGGGGGGCTGGAGACCCAGTACTTC. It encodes CASSRGGLETQYF.

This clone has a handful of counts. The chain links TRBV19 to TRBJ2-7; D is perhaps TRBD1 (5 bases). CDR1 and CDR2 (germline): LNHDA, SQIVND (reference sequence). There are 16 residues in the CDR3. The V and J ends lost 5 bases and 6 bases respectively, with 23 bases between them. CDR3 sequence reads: CASSPPVGLISGEQYF. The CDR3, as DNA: TGTGCCAGTAGTCCTCCGGTGGGGCTAATTTCTGGCGAGCAGTACTTC.

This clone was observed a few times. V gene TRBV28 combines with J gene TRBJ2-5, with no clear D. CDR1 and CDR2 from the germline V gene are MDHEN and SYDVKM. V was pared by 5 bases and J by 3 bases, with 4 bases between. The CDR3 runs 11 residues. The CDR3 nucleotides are TGTGCCAGCAGTCATAAAGAGACCCAGTACTTC. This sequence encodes CASSHKETQYF.

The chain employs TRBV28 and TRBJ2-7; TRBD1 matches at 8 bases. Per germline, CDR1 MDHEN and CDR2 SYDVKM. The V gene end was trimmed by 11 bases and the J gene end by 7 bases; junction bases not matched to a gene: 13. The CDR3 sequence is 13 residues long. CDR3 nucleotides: TGTGCCGCATCTACAGGGGGAGTCCTAGAGCAGTACTTC. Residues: CAASTGGVLEQYF.

This CDR3 reads CASSPNSGVSPLHF. CDR3 DNA sequence: TGTGCCAGCAGCCCGAACAGTGGGGTTTCACCCCTCCACTTT. V and J are TRBV7-3 and TRBJ1-6; D not resolved. CDR1 is SGHTA, CDR2 FQGTGA, per germline. Trimming removed 5 bases from V and 9 bases from J, with 14 bases in between. This CDR3 comprises 14 residues.

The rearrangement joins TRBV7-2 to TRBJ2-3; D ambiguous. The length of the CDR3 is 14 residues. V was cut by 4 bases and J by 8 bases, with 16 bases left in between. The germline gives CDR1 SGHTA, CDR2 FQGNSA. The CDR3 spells CASSSLSSGATQYF. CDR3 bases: TGTGCCAGCAGCTCCCTTAGTTCCGGCGCTACGCAGTATTTT.

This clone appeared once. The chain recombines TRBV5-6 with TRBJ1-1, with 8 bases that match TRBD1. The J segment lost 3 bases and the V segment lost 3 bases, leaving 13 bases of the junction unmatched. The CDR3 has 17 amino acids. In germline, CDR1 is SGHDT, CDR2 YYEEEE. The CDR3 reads CASSSQGGFRVDTEAFF. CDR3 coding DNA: TGTGCCAGCAGCTCACAGGGGGGGTTCCGCGTGGACACTGAAGCTTTCTTT.

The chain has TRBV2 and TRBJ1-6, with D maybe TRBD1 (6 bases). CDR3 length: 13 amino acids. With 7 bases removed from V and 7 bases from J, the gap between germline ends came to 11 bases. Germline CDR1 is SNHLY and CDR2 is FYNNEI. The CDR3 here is CASTGGWNSPLHF. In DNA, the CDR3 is TGTGCCAGCACCGGGGGCTGGAATTCACCCCTCCACTTT.

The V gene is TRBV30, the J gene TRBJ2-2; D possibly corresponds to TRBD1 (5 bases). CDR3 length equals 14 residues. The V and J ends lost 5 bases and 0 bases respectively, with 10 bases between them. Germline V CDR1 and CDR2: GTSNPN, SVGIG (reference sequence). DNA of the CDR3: TGTGCCTGGCCAGGGCGATCGAACACCGGGGAGCTGTTTTTT. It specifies CAWPGRSNTGELFF.

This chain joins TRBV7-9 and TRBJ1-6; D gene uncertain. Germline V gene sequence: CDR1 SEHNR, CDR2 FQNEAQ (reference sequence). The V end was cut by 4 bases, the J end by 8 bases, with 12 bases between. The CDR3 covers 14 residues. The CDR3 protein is CASSSQARHSPLHF. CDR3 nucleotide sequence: TGTGCCAGCAGCTCTCAGGCGCGGCATTCACCCCTCCACTTT.

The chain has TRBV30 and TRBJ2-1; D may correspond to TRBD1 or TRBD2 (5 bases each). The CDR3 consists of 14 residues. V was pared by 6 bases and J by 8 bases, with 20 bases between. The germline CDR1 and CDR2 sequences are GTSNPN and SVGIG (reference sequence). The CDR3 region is CACPRGRKVDEQFF. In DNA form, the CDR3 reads TGTGCCTGTCCCCGGGGCCGCAAGGTCGATGAGCAGTTCTTC.

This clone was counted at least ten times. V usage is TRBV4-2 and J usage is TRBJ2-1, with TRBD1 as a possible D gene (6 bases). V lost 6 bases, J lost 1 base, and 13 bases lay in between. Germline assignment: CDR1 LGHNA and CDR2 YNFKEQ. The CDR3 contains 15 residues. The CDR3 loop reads CASRSEGGSYNEQFF. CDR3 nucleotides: TGTGCCAGCAGGTCCGAAGGGGGTTCCTACAATGAGCAGTTCTTC.

CDR3 sequence (DNA): TGTGCCAGCAGCCATACAAGGAACGCCAGACAGACCCAGTACTTC. Translated: CASSHTRNARQTQYF. The chain carries TRBV7-9 and TRBJ2-5; D remains ambiguous. The CDR3 contains 15 residues. V shed 5 bases and J shed 6 bases, with 19 bases lying between them. Germline V gives CDR1 SEHNR, CDR2 FQNEAQ (reference sequence).

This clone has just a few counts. The CDR3 bases are TGCGCCAGCAAGGGGACAGGGAGTGAAAAACTGTTTTTT. Protein: CASKGTGSEKLFF. The gene calls are TRBV5-1 and TRBJ1-4; 9 nucleotides align to TRBD1. V lost 6 bases to trimming and J lost 7 bases; unmatched junction nucleotides: 4. CDR1 is SGHRS and CDR2 is YFSETQ in the germline V gene. The CDR3 totals 13 residues.

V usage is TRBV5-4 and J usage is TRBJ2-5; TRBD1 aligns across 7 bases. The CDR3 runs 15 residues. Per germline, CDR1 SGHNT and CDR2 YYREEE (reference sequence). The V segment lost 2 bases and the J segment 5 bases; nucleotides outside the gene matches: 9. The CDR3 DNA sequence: TGTGCCAGCAGCTTCAGGGGCCAGGGGGTGGAGACCCAGTACTTC. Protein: CASSFRGQGVETQYF. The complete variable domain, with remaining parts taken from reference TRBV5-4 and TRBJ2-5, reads ETGVTQSPTHLIKTRGQQVTLRCSSQSGHNTVSWYQQALGQGPQFIFQYYREEENGRGNFPPRFSGLQFPNYSSELNVNALELDDSALYLCASSFRGQGVETQYFGPGTRLLVL.

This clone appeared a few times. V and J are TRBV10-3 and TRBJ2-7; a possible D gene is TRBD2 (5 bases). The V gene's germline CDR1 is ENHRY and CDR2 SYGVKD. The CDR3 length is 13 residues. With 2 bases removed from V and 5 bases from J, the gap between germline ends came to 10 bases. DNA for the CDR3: TGTGCCATCAGTGAGACTAGGCGGGACGAGCAGTACTTC. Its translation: CAISETRRDEQYF.

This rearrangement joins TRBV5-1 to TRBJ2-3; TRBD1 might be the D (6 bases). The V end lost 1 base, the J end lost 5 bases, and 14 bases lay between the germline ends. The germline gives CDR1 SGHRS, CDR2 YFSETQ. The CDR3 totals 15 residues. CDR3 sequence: CASSLIGGIQDTQYF. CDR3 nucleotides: TGCGCCAGCAGCTTGATAGGGGGTATCCAAGATACGCAGTATTTT. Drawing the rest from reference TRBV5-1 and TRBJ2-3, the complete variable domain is KAGVTQTPRYLIKTRGQQVTLSCSPISGHRSVSWYQQTPGQGLQFLFEYFSETQRNKGNFPGRFSGRQFSNSRSEMNVSTLELGDSALYLCASSLIGGIQDTQYFGPGTRLTVL.

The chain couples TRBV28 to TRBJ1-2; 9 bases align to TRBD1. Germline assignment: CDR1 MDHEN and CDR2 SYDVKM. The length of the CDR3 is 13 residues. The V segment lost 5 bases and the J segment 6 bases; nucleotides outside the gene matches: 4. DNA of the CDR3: TGTGCCAGCAGTGTGGACAGGGGTGATGGCTACACCTTC. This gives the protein CASSVDRGDGYTF.